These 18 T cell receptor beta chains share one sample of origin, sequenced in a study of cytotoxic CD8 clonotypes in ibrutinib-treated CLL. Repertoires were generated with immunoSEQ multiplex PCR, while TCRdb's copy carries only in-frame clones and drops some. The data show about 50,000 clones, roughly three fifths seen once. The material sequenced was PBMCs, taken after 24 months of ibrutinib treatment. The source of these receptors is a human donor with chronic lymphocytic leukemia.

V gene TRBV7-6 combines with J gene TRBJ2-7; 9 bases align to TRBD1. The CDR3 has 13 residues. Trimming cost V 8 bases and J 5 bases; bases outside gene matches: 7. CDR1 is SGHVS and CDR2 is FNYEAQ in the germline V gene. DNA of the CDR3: TGTGCCAGCTCATCGGGACAGGGTAACGAGCAGTACTTC. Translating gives CASSSGQGNEQYF. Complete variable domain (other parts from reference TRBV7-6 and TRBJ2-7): GAGVSQSPRYKVTKRGQDVALRCDPISGHVSLYWYRQALGQGPEFLTYFNYEAQQDKSGLPNDRFSAERPEGSISTLTIQRTEQRDSAMYRCASSSGQGNEQYFGPGTRLTVT.

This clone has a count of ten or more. Here the CDR3 DNA reads TGTGCCAGCAGTGGCAGGGCTGGGGATAGCAATCAGCCCCAGCATTTT. It yields the protein CASSGRAGDSNQPQHF. This chain uses TRBV6-1 with TRBJ1-5; weak D call: TRBD1 (5 bases). Germline CDR1 reads MNHNS; CDR2 reads SASEGT. The CDR3 is made up of 16 amino acids. V lost 4 bases, J lost 0 bases, and 13 bases lay in between.

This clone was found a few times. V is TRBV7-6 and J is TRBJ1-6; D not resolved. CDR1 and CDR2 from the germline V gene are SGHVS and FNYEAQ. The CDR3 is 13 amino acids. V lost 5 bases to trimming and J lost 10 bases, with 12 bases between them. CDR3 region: CASSPGNGSPLHF. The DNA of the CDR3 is TGTGCCAGCAGCCCGGGGAACGGATCACCCCTCCACTTT.

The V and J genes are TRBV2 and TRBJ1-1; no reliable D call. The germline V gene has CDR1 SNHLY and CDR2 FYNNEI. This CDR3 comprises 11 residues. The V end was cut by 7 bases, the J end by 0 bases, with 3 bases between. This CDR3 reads CASILNTEAFF. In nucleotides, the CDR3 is TGTGCCAGCATCCTGAACACTGAAGCTTTCTTT.

The CDR3 nucleotides are TGTGCCAGTAGTTCGACAGGGTCGGGCTATGGCTACACCTTC. This translates into CASSSTGSGYGYTF. This rearrangement joins TRBV19 to TRBJ1-2, with 7 bases identical to TRBD1. The trim removed 5 bases at V and 4 bases at J, leaving 7 bases unmatched. This CDR3 contains 14 residues. Germline V CDR1 and CDR2: LNHDA, SQIVND (reference sequence).

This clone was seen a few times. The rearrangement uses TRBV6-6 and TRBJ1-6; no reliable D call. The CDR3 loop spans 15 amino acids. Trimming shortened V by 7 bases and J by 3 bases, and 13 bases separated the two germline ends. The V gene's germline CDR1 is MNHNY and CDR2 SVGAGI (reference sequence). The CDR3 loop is CASTRNDNYNSPLHF. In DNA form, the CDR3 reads TGTGCCAGCACTCGAAACGACAACTATAATTCACCCCTCCACTTT.

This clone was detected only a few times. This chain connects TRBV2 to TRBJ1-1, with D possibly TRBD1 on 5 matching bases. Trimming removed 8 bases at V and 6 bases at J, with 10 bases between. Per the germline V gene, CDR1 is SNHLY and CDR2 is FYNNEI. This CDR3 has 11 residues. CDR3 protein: CASAGTAEAFF. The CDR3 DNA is TGTGCCAGCGCCGGGACGGCTGAAGCTTTCTTT.

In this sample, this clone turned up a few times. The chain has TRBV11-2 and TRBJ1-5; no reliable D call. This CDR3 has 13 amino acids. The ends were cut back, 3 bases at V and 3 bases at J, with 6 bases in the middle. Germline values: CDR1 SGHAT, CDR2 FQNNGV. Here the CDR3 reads CASSFRLNQPQHF. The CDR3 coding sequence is TGTGCCAGCAGCTTCAGACTCAATCAGCCCCAGCATTTT.

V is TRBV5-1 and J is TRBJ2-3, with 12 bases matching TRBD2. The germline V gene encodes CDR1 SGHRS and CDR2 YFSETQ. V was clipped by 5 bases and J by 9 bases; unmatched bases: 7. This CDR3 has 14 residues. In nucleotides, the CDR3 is TGCGCCAGCAGGCCTGGACTAGCGGGGCGGACGCAGTATTTT. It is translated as CASRPGLAGRTQYF.

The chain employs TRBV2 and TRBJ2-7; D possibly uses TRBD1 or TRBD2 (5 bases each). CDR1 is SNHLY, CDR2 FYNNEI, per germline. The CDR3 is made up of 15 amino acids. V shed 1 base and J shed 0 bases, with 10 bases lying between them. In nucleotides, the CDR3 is TGTGCCAGCAGTGAAGGGGACCCAAGCTCCTACGAGCAGTACTTC. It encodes CASSEGDPSSYEQYF.

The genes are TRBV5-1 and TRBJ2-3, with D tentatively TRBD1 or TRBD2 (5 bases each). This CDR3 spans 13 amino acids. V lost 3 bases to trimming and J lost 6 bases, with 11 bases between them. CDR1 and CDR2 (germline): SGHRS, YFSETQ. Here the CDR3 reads CASSYRWGDTQYF. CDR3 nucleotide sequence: TGCGCCAGCAGCTATCGGTGGGGGGATACGCAGTATTTT. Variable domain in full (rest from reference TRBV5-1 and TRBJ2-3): KAGVTQTPRYLIKTRGQQVTLSCSPISGHRSVSWYQQTPGQGLQFLFEYFSETQRNKGNFPGRFSGRQFSNSRSEMNVSTLELGDSALYLCASSYRWGDTQYFGPGTRLTVL.

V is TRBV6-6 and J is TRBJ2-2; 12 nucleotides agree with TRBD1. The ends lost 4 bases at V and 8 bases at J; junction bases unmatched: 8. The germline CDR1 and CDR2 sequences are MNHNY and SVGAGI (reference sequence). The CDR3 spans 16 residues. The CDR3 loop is CASSSRDRGPAGELFF. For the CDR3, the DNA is TGTGCCAGCAGTTCCCGGGACAGGGGGCCTGCTGGGGAGCTGTTTTTT.

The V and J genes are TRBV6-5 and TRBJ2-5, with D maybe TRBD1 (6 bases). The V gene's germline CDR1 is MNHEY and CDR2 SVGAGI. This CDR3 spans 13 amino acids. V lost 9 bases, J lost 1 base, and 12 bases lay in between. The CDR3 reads CASGDNIQETQYF. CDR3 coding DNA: TGTGCCAGTGGGGACAACATCCAAGAGACCCAGTACTTC.

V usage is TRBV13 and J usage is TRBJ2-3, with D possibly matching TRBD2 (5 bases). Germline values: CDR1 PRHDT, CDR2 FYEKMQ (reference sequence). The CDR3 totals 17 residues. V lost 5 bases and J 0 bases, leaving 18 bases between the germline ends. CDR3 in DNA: TGTGCCAGCAGCGCGCGACCACTAGGTCCTAGCACAGATACGCAGTATTTT. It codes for CASSARPLGPSTDTQYF.

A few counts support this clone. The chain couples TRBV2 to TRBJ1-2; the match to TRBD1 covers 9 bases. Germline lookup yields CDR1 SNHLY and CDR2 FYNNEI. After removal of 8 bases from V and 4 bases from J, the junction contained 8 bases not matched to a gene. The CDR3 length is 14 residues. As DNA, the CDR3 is TGTGCCAGCCGGGGGGACAGGGATGCCTATGGCTACACCTTC. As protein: CASRGDRDAYGYTF.

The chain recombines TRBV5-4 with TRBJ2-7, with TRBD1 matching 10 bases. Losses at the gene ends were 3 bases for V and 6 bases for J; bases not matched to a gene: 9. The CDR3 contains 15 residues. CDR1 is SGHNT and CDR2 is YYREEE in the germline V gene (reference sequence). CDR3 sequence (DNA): TGTGCCAGCAGCTCGGGGGACAGGGGACGGCTCGAGCAGTACTTC. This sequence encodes CASSSGDRGRLEQYF.

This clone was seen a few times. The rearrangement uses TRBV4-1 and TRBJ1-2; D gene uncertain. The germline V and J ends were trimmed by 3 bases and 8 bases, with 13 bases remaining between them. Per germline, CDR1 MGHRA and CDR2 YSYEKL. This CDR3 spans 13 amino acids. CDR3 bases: TGCGCCAGCAGCCAGGACCAACACCCGGGCTACACCTTC. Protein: CASSQDQHPGYTF.

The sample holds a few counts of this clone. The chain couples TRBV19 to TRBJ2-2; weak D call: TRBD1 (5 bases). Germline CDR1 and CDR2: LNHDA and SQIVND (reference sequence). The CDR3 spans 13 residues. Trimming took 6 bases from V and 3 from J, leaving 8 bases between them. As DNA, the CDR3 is TGTGCCAGTAGGGGGCCTGACACCGGGGAGCTGTTTTTT. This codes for CASRGPDTGELFF.